This T cell receptor (beta chain) was recorded in a study of T cells after yellow fever vaccination. Whole-study results and caveats: Post-booster repertoires contained most primary-vaccination clones again (96% CD4, around 88% CD8). The secondary T-cell response peaked on day 5, not day 15, but was weaker.

There are 15 residues in the CDR3. In germline, CDR1 is LNHDA, CDR2 SQIVND (reference sequence). V was trimmed by 3 bases and J by 7 bases, leaving 16 bases between them. Only a few counts were recorded for this clonotype. What it binds is unknown. From the 5' RACE reads, TCRdb called clonotypes with MiXCR, one entry per CDR3 protein. Of approximately 510,000 distinct CDR3 sequences listed, roughly 22% are singletons. This material consisted of PBMCs, taken around 3 weeks after the first yellow fever vaccination. The receptor comes from a man in his late teens or twenties who received the YFV17D yellow fever vaccine. This chain joins TRBV19 and TRBJ1-5; D is ambiguous. As DNA, the CDR3 is TGTGCCAGTAGTATCGGCTCATTTTCGGGGCAGCCCCAGCATTTT. Translated: CASSIGSFSGQPQHF.